This note documents a single T cell receptor beta chain sequence. Its antigen is as yet unknown. 90,000 to 100,000 naive or memory CD4+ cells were cultured with CEF peptides for under twelve days. This CDR3 spans 18 amino acids. Germline CDR1 is LNHDA and CDR2 is SQIVND (reference sequence). Trimming cost V 3 bases and J 2 bases; bases outside gene matches: 12. Survey-level TCR-beta sequencing used DNA from CEF-cultured naive and memory CD4+ T cells. TCRdb's table, derived via immunoSEQ multiplex PCR, lists solely in-frame clones and lacks some. This sample has approximately 41,000 clones, with under 80% found just once. This record comes from a study of CD4 T cells in relation to SARS-CoV-2 and coronaviruses. Overall study context: After about nine days of antigen culture, PBMC TCR beta CDR3s were sequenced.

The sequence came from an adult with COVID-19. Material: memory CD4+ T cells from PBMCs, cultured in vitro. The chain combines TRBV19 with TRBJ2-3; 9 bases fit TRBD2. CDR3 bases: TGTGCCAGTAGTATGTGGGCGCGGCGGGAGGGCCCCACAGATACGCAGTATTTT. The encoded protein is CASSMWARREGPTDTQYF.